A selection of T cell receptor beta chains follows, all from one sample in a study of beta chain features in type 1 diabetes. Assay: immunoSEQ multiplex PCR; the TCRdb copy retains only in-frame clones and omits some. The sample records 620,000 or so clones, roughly 15% being singletons. Specimen: naive CD4+ T cells from blood. These TCRs come from a man younger than 35 in good health. The CDR3 runs from the conserved cysteine through the conserved F or W. A D gene is named only where the DNA matches it firmly. The listing skips clone size in some rows; elsewhere it reads once, few, many or a size class.

CDR3	DNA	V	J	size	D
CASSSPGLYQETQYF	TGTGCCAGCAGTTCGCCGGGACTATACCAAGAGACCCAGTACTTC	TRBV27	TRBJ2-5	NA	TRBD2
CASSPWYGGSYGYTF	TGCGCCAGCAGCCCCTGGTATGGGGGGAGCTATGGCTACACCTTC	TRBV4-3	TRBJ1-2	NA	NA
CASSSSGTGVGYTF	TGTGCCAGCAGCTCATCCGGGACCGGGGTAGGCTACACCTTC	TRBV7-3	TRBJ1-2	NA	NA
CASSSYYEQYF	TGTGCCAGCAGTTCCTACTACGAGCAGTACTTC	TRBV6-6	TRBJ2-7	NA	NA
CASTFLGAGTYYEQYF	TGTGCCAGCACCTTCTTGGGGGCTGGAACTTACTACGAGCAGTACTTC	TRBV28	TRBJ2-7	few	NA
CASSRQMFYGYTF	TGTGCCAGCAGTCGACAGATGTTTTATGGCTACACCTTC	TRBV28	TRBJ1-2	NA	NA
CASSLKGSFEAFF	TGTGCCAGCAGCTTGAAAGGGTCCTTTGAAGCTTTCTTT	TRBV7-2	TRBJ1-1	few	NA
CASSYRTSGVYNEQFF	TGTGCCAGCAGTTACAGGACTAGCGGGGTCTACAATGAGCAGTTCTTC	TRBV6-5	TRBJ2-1	few	TRBD2
CASSYPLGETQYF	TGTGCCAGCAGTTACCCCCTGGGAGAGACCCAGTACTTC	TRBV6-6	TRBJ2-5	NA	NA
CASSPREASTDTQYF	TGTGCCAGCTCACCACGAGAGGCGAGCACAGATACGCAGTATTTT	TRBV18	TRBJ2-3	few	NA
CASSKTGFSTGELFF	TGTGCCAGCAGCAAGACAGGTTTTTCTACCGGGGAGCTGTTTTTT	TRBV27	TRBJ2-2	NA	NA
CASTIGTSGNYEQYF	TGTGCCAGCACCATAGGGACTAGCGGGAATTACGAGCAGTACTTC	TRBV7-2	TRBJ2-7	NA	TRBD2
CASRSPHAQAFF	TGTGCCAGCAGGTCCCCACACGCGCAAGCTTTCTTT	TRBV25-1	TRBJ1-1	few	NA
CASSKSGGEETQYF	TGCGCCAGCAGCAAGAGCGGGGGGGAAGAGACCCAGTACTTC	TRBV4-3	TRBJ2-5	NA	TRBD2
CASSWAGRANVLTF	TGTGCCAGTAGTTGGGCAGGTAGGGCCAACGTCCTGACTTTC	TRBV19	TRBJ2-6	NA	NA
CASSLQGREEKLFF	TGTGCCAGCAGTTTACAGGGCCGGGAGGAAAAACTGTTTTTT	TRBV28	TRBJ1-4	few	NA
CATARGFNGYTF	TGTGCCACCGCCAGGGGGTTTAATGGCTACACCTTC	TRBV15	TRBJ1-2	NA	TRBD1
CAISDPKAGGADTQYF	TGTGCCATCAGCGACCCCAAAGCGGGGGGCGCAGATACGCAGTATTTT	TRBV10-3	TRBJ2-3	few	TRBD2
CASSHRAGVETQYF	TGCGCCAGCAGCCATAGGGCCGGGGTTGAGACCCAGTACTTC	TRBV4-1	TRBJ2-5	NA	NA
CASSRPGQGTGELFF	TGCGCCAGCAGCCGACCAGGACAGGGCACCGGGGAGCTGTTTTTT	TRBV4-1	TRBJ2-2	NA	TRBD1
CASSLGLGAYIQYF	TGTGCCAGCAGCTTAGGTCTGGGGGCATACATTCAGTACTTC	TRBV7-2	TRBJ2-4	few	NA
CASSLYPQGGIQETQYF	TGTGCCAGCAGTTTATACCCACAGGGGGGGATCCAAGAGACCCAGTACTTC	TRBV27	TRBJ2-5	NA	NA
CSVESSRGATQHF	TGCAGCGTTGAATCTTCGAGAGGGGCGACCCAGCATTTT	TRBV29-1	TRBJ1-5	few	NA
CASRPYRVLDEQYF	TGTGCCAGCCGACCGTACAGGGTCCTCGACGAGCAGTACTTC	TRBV6-6	TRBJ2-7	NA	NA
CASSYQPGQGNEQFF	TGTGCCAGCAGTTACCAGCCGGGACAGGGCAATGAGCAGTTCTTC	TRBV6-5	TRBJ2-1	few	TRBD1
CSVETELSGNTIYF	TGCAGCGTTGAAACGGAACTCTCTGGAAACACCATATATTTT	TRBV29-1	TRBJ1-3	NA	NA
CASNAGGRQETQYF	TGTGCCAGTAACGCAGGGGGAAGGCAAGAGACCCAGTACTTC	TRBV19	TRBJ2-5	few	TRBD1
CASSGLAGSISEQFF	TGTGCCAGCAGTGGACTAGCGGGAAGCATCAGTGAGCAGTTCTTC	TRBV7-9	TRBJ2-1	NA	TRBD2
CASTQSGSSYNEQFF	TGTGCCAGCACCCAAAGCGGGAGCTCCTACAATGAGCAGTTCTTC	TRBV7-9	TRBJ2-1	few	TRBD2
CASCSGQGTNQPQHF	TGTGCCAGCTGCTCGGGACAGGGGACCAATCAGCCCCAGCATTTT	TRBV6-6	TRBJ1-5	NA	TRBD1
CASSEKAGLIAFF	TGTGCCAGCAGTGAAAAGGCCGGATTGATAGCTTTCTTT	TRBV6-1	TRBJ1-1	few	NA
CASSLQGFSNQPQHF	TGTGCCAGCAGCTTACAAGGATTTAGCAATCAGCCCCAGCATTTT	TRBV7-9	TRBJ1-5	few	NA
CASAPPTGFSYEQYF	TGTGCCAGCGCGCCCCCCACAGGGTTCTCCTACGAGCAGTACTTC	TRBV25-1	TRBJ2-7	NA	NA
CASSPYRAGRYNEQFF	TGTGCCAGCAGCCCTTATAGAGCGGGGCGGTACAATGAGCAGTTCTTC	TRBV14	TRBJ2-1	few	TRBD2
CASTDIAGAEQYF	TGTGCCAGCACCGATATAGCGGGAGCCGAGCAGTACTTC	TRBV28	TRBJ2-7	few	TRBD2
CASSLALAGEDTDTQYF	TGTGCCAGCAGCTTGGCACTAGCGGGAGAAGACACAGATACGCAGTATTTT	TRBV7-8	TRBJ2-3	NA	TRBD2
CASSLAGIANTGELFF	TGTGCCAGCAGCTTGGCGGGGATCGCAAACACCGGGGAGCTGTTTTTT	TRBV5-4	TRBJ2-2	few	NA
CASSPGQDREQYF	TGTGCCAGCTCACCGGGACAGGATCGCGAGCAGTACTTC	TRBV18	TRBJ2-7	NA	TRBD1
CASSPTASPTSEQYF	TGTGCCAGCAGCCCGACAGCCTCCCCCACCAGCGAGCAGTACTTC	TRBV14	TRBJ2-7	NA	NA
CASSDRRRYNSPLHF	TGTGCCAGCAGTGATCGACGCCGGTATAATTCACCCCTCCACTTT	TRBV25-1	TRBJ1-6	few	NA
CASSRAGSGNQPQHF	TGTGCCAGCAGCCGCGCAGGGAGTGGAAATCAGCCCCAGCATTTT	TRBV7-9	TRBJ1-5	NA	NA
CASSETPGQGVFNTQYF	TGTGCCAGCAGTGAGACCCCGGGACAGGGTGTTTTTAATACGCAGTATTTT	TRBV25-1	TRBJ2-3	few	TRBD1